The clone carrying this T cell receptor (beta chain) was seen only once. What it binds is unknown. These data are taken from a study of cytomegalovirus exposure and HLA in healthy donors. Study-wide findings and caveats: Confirmation in vitro established that a few CMV-associated chains were specific for CMV antigens.

A multiplex PCR was run with 60 Vbeta primers and 13 Jbeta primers. Profiled with immunoSEQ multiplex PCR; TCRdb holds only in-frame clones, not every one. The sample has some 200,000 clones, 65% to 85% seen once. This TCR was recovered from a woman under 40 in good health and CMV-seronegative. Sequenced material: PBMCs.

The CDR3 DNA reads TGTGCCAGCATTAGACTGGGACTAGCGGGCACAGATACGCAGTATTTT. It encodes CASIRLGLAGTDTQYF. This chain links TRBV6-6 with TRBJ2-3; 11 positions agree with TRBD2. Germline V CDR1 and CDR2: MNHNY, SVGAGI (reference sequence). Unmatched junction bases numbered 7, after V lost 7 bases and J lost 1 base. The length of the CDR3 is 16 residues.